This TCR beta chain was profiled in a study of CD8+ T cells in alopecia areata. Treatment described: oral pan-JAK inhibitor, 5-10 mg twice daily. V shed 5 bases, J shed 0 bases, and the junction held 5 bases outside the gene matches. There are 15 residues in the CDR3. Germline-derived CDR1 and CDR2 are SNHLY and FYNNEI. As the sequencing template, cDNA was produced by extracting RNA and reverse transcribing it. The repertoire was sequenced with immunoSEQ multiplex PCR; TCRdb's copy has only in-frame clones and lacks some. The sample includes approximately 200,000 clones, 50% to 60% seen only once; the top ten take less than 4%. In the case of this clone: Its antigen is still unknown.

The study, taken as a whole, reports: Throughout tofacitinib, many expanded lesional clones continued to persist in scalp and blood.

The genes are TRBV2 and TRBJ2-3; TRBD1 matches at 7 bases. Sequencing used CD4+ T cells sorted from blood, obtained at week 4, from a patient treated with tofacitinib. The receptor was isolated from a human donor with alopecia areata. The CDR3 coding sequence is TGTGCCAGCAGTATAACAGGGGCTAGCACAGATACGCAGTATTTT. Amino acid sequence: CASSITGASTDTQYF.